The sequence of this T cell receptor beta chain was determined in a study of beta chain features in type 1 diabetes. V was trimmed by 11 bases and J by 5 bases, leaving 19 bases between them. The germline V gene encodes CDR1 SGHTA and CDR2 FQGNSA. The CDR3 loop spans 13 amino acids. About this clone: Its antigen is not known.

Points from the study as a whole: People with Type 1 diabetes carried modestly yet significantly shorter TCRB CDR3s in all four CD4+ subsets. A closer apparent resemblance between naive, central memory and Treg TCRB repertoires was seen in patients than in healthy donors.

Of the isolated RNA, all was reverse transcribed, and so the sequenced material was expressed TCRB transcripts. Produced via immunoSEQ multiplex PCR; TCRdb's table is partial and in-frame only. The sample lists more than 550,000 clones; more than 12% were seen once. Central memory, naive, regulatory and stem cell-like memory CD4+ cells were sorted by CD45RO/CCR7/CD25/CD127/CD95/CD27. The source material was naive CD4+ T cells from blood. The sequence was obtained from a man in his late teens or twenties with type 1 diabetes. The chain links TRBV7-2 to TRBJ2-7; D may be TRBD2 (6 bases). The CDR3 loop reads CAGGTGSQNEQYF. DNA for the CDR3: TGTGCCGGGGGGACGGGATCGCAGAACGAGCAGTACTTC.